This TCR beta chain was recorded in a study of blood T cells in healthy people across ages. Overall study results and limits: Diversity was higher, and naive CD4+ cells more numerous, in long-lived donors than in aged donors. Measured against age, TCR beta diversity per million T cells decreased in a roughly linear manner.

Germline loops: CDR1 LGHNA, CDR2 YNFKEQ. CDR3 size: 17 residues. Unmatched junction bases numbered 11, after V lost 5 bases and J lost 1 base. For the second PCR, which ran for about 6 to 12 cycles, a sample-barcoded 5' primer and a J-beta primer mix were used. TCRdb used MiXCR to reprocess the 5' RACE reads, holding one entry per CDR3 protein. The repertoire consists of 1.5 million to 1.8 million distinct CDR3 sequences, with roughly 43% occurring once and the leading ten covering just over 4%. To note about this clonotype: Its antigen is still unknown.

The sample consisted of blood. This clonotype was obtained from a woman aged 18-35 years in good health. This rearrangement joins TRBV4-2 to TRBJ2-3, with 8 bases aligning to TRBD2. The CDR3 nucleotides are TGTGCCAGCAGCGACAGAGCCGATAGCGGGGGCACAGATACGCAGTATTTT. Translated, it gives CASSDRADSGGTDTQYF.